The 28 T cell receptor beta chains listed next were all sequenced from one sample in a study of early T cells in non-severe SARS-CoV-2 infection. TCRdb reprocessed the 5' RACE reads via MiXCR and lists one record per CDR3 protein. Among some 96,000 distinct CDR3 sequences listed, less than 15% were seen once. Specimen: whole blood. The receptors derive from an adult who was a healthcare worker with PCR-confirmed SARS-CoV-2 infection or an uninfected control (not recorded which).

This clonotype was seen repeatedly, ten times or more. The chain uses TRBV3-1 and TRBJ2-5; D unclear. The length of the CDR3 is 14 residues. Germline-derived CDR1 and CDR2 are LGHDT and YNNKEL (reference sequence). V was shortened by 0 bases and J by 6 bases, with 11 bases between the two germline ends. In DNA form, the CDR3 reads TGTGCCAGCAGCCAAGATCTTAGGGTCAAGACCCAGTACTTC. Protein: CASSQDLRVKTQYF.

This clonotype was seen repeatedly, ten times or more. The CDR3 loop is CASTRQGERGYTF. The CDR3 region has the DNA TGTGCCAGCACCCGACAGGGGGAAAGGGGCTACACCTTC. The V gene is TRBV18, the J gene TRBJ1-2; 9 nucleotides line up with TRBD1. The CDR3 has 13 residues. CDR1 and CDR2 (germline): KGHSH, LQKENI. Trimming at V came to 8 bases and at J to 8 bases, leaving 9 bases not matched to a gene.

This clonotype was seen many times. V is TRBV18 and J is TRBJ1-1; D gene ambiguous. Germline V CDR1 and CDR2: KGHSH, LQKENI. V gave up 3 bases and J gave up 3 bases, with 14 bases separating them. The CDR3 contains 15 residues. In DNA, the CDR3 is TGTGCCAGCTCACCGATCGCCAGCGCGGACACTGAAGCTTTCTTT. It is translated as CASSPIASADTEAFF.

Of note for this clonotype: Mismatch with germline at one junction end may stem from a read error. The gene calls are TRBV28 and TRBJ1-2; possible D gene TRBD1, 5 bases. The germline V gene encodes CDR1 MDHEN and CDR2 SYDVKM. This CDR3 is built from 12 residues. The CDR3 here is CASSYPYRRPYF. Written as DNA, the CDR3 is TGTGCCAGCAGTTATCCCTACAGGCGGCCTTACTTC.

This chain links TRBV28 with TRBJ1-1; D might be TRBD1 (6 bases). This CDR3 has 14 amino acids. V lost 5 bases to trimming and J lost 0 bases, with 10 bases between them. Germline V gives CDR1 MDHEN, CDR2 SYDVKM. The CDR3 bases are TGTGCCAGCAGTCCCGGGGGCGTGAACACTGAAGCTTTCTTT. Translated, it gives CASSPGGVNTEAFF.

The rearrangement links TRBV24-1 to TRBJ2-2; 7 positions match TRBD1. Germline V gene lookup returns CDR1 KGHDR and CDR2 SFDVKD. This CDR3 has 17 amino acids. V was clipped by 3 bases and J by 6 bases; unmatched bases: 12. The CDR3, as DNA: TGTGCCACCAGTGATCCCACAGGGGCGCAGGGAGCCGGGGAGCTGTTTTTT. Amino acids: CATSDPTGAQGAGELFF.

This clonotype was counted at least ten times. The rearrangement uses TRBV10-3 and TRBJ1-1; D unresolved. The CDR3 totals 15 residues. Germline assignment: CDR1 ENHRY and CDR2 SYGVKD. With 0 bases removed from V and 11 bases from J, the gap between germline ends came to 19 bases. The CDR3 DNA reads TGTGCCATCAGTGAGTCGGGCGGTCACGAGCTAGCGGCTTTCTTT. It translates to CAISESGGHELAAFF.

This chain links TRBV12-3 or TRBV12-4 with TRBJ2-2; 7 bases are a match to TRBD2. V lost 1 base and J lost 4; bases outside the gene matches: 6. The CDR3 runs to 16 residues. The CDR3 loop is CASSLVVAGSTGELFF. DNA of the CDR3: TGTGCCAGCAGTTTAGTGGTAGCGGGTAGCACCGGGGAGCTGTTTTTT.

This clonotype has at least ten counts. The genes are TRBV5-1 and TRBJ1-1; no definite D call. CDR3 length: 13 residues. Germline loops: CDR1 SGHRS, CDR2 YFSETQ. The V end lost 3 bases, the J end lost 0 bases, and 6 bases lay between the germline ends. The CDR3 sequence: CASSSRVNTEAFF. As DNA, the CDR3 is TGCGCCAGCAGCTCCCGAGTGAACACTGAAGCTTTCTTT.

The chain has TRBV7-9 and TRBJ1-1, with D possibly matching TRBD1 (5 bases). Deletions cut 7 bases from V and 4 bases from J, with 19 bases between. The germline V gene encodes CDR1 SEHNR and CDR2 FQNEAQ (reference sequence). The CDR3 sequence is 15 residues long. For the CDR3, the DNA is TGTGCCAGCACCCCCGGGGAGGGAAGGGGCACTGAAGCTTTCTTT. Amino acids: CASTPGEGRGTEAFF.

The V call is TRBV14, the J call TRBJ1-1, with D perhaps TRBD1 (6 bases). Germline CDR1 and CDR2: SGHDN and FVKESK. The CDR3 extends over 16 amino acids. V shed 4 bases and J shed 2 bases, with 17 bases lying between them. Here the CDR3 reads CASSPDRRAINTEAFF. The CDR3, as DNA: TGTGCCAGCAGCCCCGACAGGCGAGCTATTAACACTGAAGCTTTCTTT.

This clonotype came up a few times. For the CDR3, the DNA is TGTGCCACCTCATCCGTCTCCCCGGGGGTGAACACTGAAGCTTTCTTT. Translating it yields CATSSVSPGVNTEAFF. The chain couples TRBV27 to TRBJ1-1, with D perhaps TRBD1 (5 bases). This CDR3 spans 16 amino acids. In germline, CDR1 is MNHEY, CDR2 SMNVEV (reference sequence). V dropped 10 bases and J dropped 0 bases, with 21 bases sitting between them.

There are a few counts of this clonotype. The V and J genes are TRBV28 and TRBJ2-7; D remains unclear. The CDR3 has 10 amino acids. With 3 bases removed from V and 6 bases from J, the gap between germline ends came to 3 bases. Germline CDR1 MDHEN, CDR2 SYDVKM. The CDR3 here is CASSFREQYF. The CDR3 bases are TGTGCCAGCAGTTTTCGCGAGCAGTACTTC. The whole variable domain, remainder taken from reference TRBV28 and TRBJ2-7, is DVKVTQSSRYLVKRTGEKVFLECVQDMDHENMFWYRQDPGLGLRLIYFSYDVKMKEKGDIPEGYSVSREKKERFSLILESASTNQTSMYLCASSFREQYFGPGTRLTVT.

This clonotype was seen repeatedly, ten times or more. The gene calls are TRBV7-2 and TRBJ1-5; D is undetermined. The CDR3 runs 16 residues. V gave up 1 base and J gave up 0 bases, with 10 bases separating them. Germline V gene sequence: CDR1 SGHTA, CDR2 FQGNSA. CDR3 bases: TGTGCCAGCAGCTTAGGGTCCCCCTCTAGCAATCAGCCCCAGCATTTT. Translated: CASSLGSPSSNQPQHF.

This chain uses TRBV7-2 with TRBJ1-4; 7 nucleotides align to TRBD1. The CDR3 contains 14 residues. Germline V gene lookup returns CDR1 SGHTA and CDR2 FQGNSA. V was clipped by 4 bases and J by 5 bases; unmatched bases: 4. The CDR3 sequence is CASSYRGVNEKLFF. CDR3 DNA sequence: TGTGCCAGCAGCTACAGGGGTGTAAATGAAAAACTGTTTTTT.

V is TRBV7-9 and J is TRBJ1-1, with 7 bases that match TRBD1. The germline V gene has CDR1 SEHNR and CDR2 FQNEAQ (reference sequence). V shed 2 bases, J shed 8 bases, and the junction held 5 bases outside the gene matches. The CDR3 loop spans 13 amino acids. The CDR3 sequence: CASSLRDRLEAFF. The CDR3 nucleotides read TGTGCCAGCAGCTTACGGGACAGACTAGAAGCTTTCTTT.

The chain combines TRBV6-5 with TRBJ1-1; the match to TRBD1 covers 7 bases. Germline V gives CDR1 MNHEY, CDR2 SVGAGI. The CDR3 totals 13 residues. V gave up 2 bases and J gave up 3 bases; unmatched junction bases: 0. DNA for the CDR3: TGTGCCAGCAGTTACAGGGGGCACACTGAAGCTTTCTTT. As protein: CASSYRGHTEAFF.

This chain links TRBV27 with TRBJ1-6, with D possibly matching TRBD1 (6 bases). Germline V gene lookup returns CDR1 MNHEY and CDR2 SMNVEV (reference sequence). V lost 3 bases, J lost 9 bases, and 12 bases lay in between. The CDR3 length is 14 residues. CDR3 nucleotide sequence: TGTGCCAGCAGTTTGGGGGGGCTGGTTTCACCCCTCCACTTT. This sequence encodes CASSLGGLVSPLHF.

The CDR3 DNA reads as TGTGCCAGCAGCCAGGCGAGGGGGAACTATGGCTACACCTTC. It codes for CASSQARGNYGYTF. The J gene is TRBJ1-2, the V gene TRBV7-8, with TRBD1 as a possible D gene (6 bases). CDR1 is SGHVS, CDR2 FQNEAQ, per germline. This CDR3 is 14 amino acids long. Trimming removed 5 bases from V and 2 bases from J, with 12 bases in between.

In DNA, the CDR3 is TGTGCCAGCAGCAACCGGGGGACTCTCACAGATACGCAGTATTTT. Its translation is CASSNRGTLTDTQYF. The chain joins TRBV11-2 to TRBJ2-3; weak D call: TRBD2 (6 bases). Trimming took 5 bases from V and 2 from J, leaving 14 bases between them. This CDR3 has 15 amino acids. The germline gives CDR1 SGHAT, CDR2 FQNNGV.

This clonotype was seen at least ten times. This chain uses TRBV25-1 with TRBJ2-7; D remains ambiguous. Trimming shortened V by 3 bases and J by 4 bases, and 7 bases separated the two germline ends. The CDR3 totals 12 residues. Germline V gene lookup returns CDR1 MGHDK and CDR2 SYGVNS. The DNA of the CDR3 is TGTGCCAGCAGTGAGGGCCCTTACGAGCAGTACTTC. Its translation is CASSEGPYEQYF.

The V gene is TRBV28, the J gene TRBJ2-7; D possibly corresponds to TRBD2 (5 bases). Germline lookup yields CDR1 MDHEN and CDR2 SYDVKM. This CDR3 region has 13 residues. Trimming pared 8 bases from V and 6 bases from J, leaving 17 bases between. CDR3 loop: CASQPGPRVEQYF. The CDR3, as DNA: TGTGCCAGCCAACCCGGACCGAGGGTCGAGCAGTACTTC.

This clonotype was counted a few times. The J gene is TRBJ1-1, the V gene TRBV29-1; the D is unclear. This CDR3 spans 13 amino acids. Germline V CDR1 and CDR2: SQVTM, ANQGSEA. V lost 4 bases and J 4 bases, leaving 13 bases between the germline ends. CDR3: CSVVLEFFTEAFF. The CDR3 region has the DNA TGCAGCGTTGTTTTGGAGTTCTTCACTGAAGCTTTCTTT.

The rearrangement uses TRBV25-1 and TRBJ2-3; TRBD2 aligns across 9 bases. Germline lookup yields CDR1 MGHDK and CDR2 SYGVNS. The CDR3 runs 17 residues. The V gene end was trimmed by 8 bases and the J gene end by 0 bases; junction bases not matched to a gene: 12. The CDR3 is CASADRGTSYSTDTQYF. The CDR3 DNA reads TGTGCCAGCGCTGACCGTGGGACTAGCTACAGCACAGATACGCAGTATTTT.

V usage is TRBV6-1 and J usage is TRBJ1-1; D perhaps matches TRBD1 (5 bases). The CDR3 is 14 residues long. The ends were cut back, 4 bases at V and 0 bases at J, with 9 bases in the middle. Germline CDR1 MNHNS, CDR2 SASEGT. This CDR3 is CASSGQRMNTEAFF. Written as DNA, the CDR3 is TGTGCCAGCAGTGGACAGAGAATGAACACTGAAGCTTTCTTT.

This clonotype was seen many times. The chain combines TRBV2 with TRBJ2-7, with D perhaps TRBD2 (5 bases). The germline CDR1 and CDR2 sequences are SNHLY and FYNNEI. Between the trimmed V and J ends, which lost 3 bases and 4 bases, there was a span of 7 bases. This CDR3 spans 12 amino acids. In DNA, the CDR3 is TGTGCCAGCAGTGAGTCGGGGTACGAGCAGTACTTC. Protein product: CASSESGYEQYF.

This clonotype was seen at least ten times. This chain links TRBV20-1 with TRBJ1-1; the D is unclear. CDR1 is DFQATT, CDR2 SNEGSKA, per germline (reference sequence). Trimming pared 3 bases from V and 2 bases from J, leaving 10 bases between. The CDR3 has 13 residues. The CDR3 region is CSASVSLNTEAFF. CDR3 sequence (DNA): TGCAGTGCTAGTGTTAGTTTAAACACTGAAGCTTTCTTT.

This clonotype was seen at least ten times. The CDR3 DNA is TGTGCCAGCAGCCAAGACCGGGACAAAAACTCCTACGAGCAGTACTTC. This codes for CASSQDRDKNSYEQYF. The V call is TRBV4-2, the J call TRBJ2-7; D is perhaps TRBD1 (6 bases). Germline CDR1 LGHNA, CDR2 YNFKEQ. The CDR3 contains 16 residues. V lost 0 bases and J lost 0, with 12 bases in between.